The 4 T cell receptor beta chains in this list originate from one sample, sequenced in a study of blood T cell repertoires in COVID-19. This table comes from immunoSEQ multiplex PCR, and its TCRdb copy is limited to in-frame clones, with some not included. Of a few hundred thousand clones listed, 88% are singletons. What was sequenced was PBMCs or T cells enriched from blood (not recorded which). Receptor source: a woman between 50 and 59 years old who had recovered from COVID-19.

The chain is built from TRBV18 and TRBJ1-6; TRBD1 might be the D (5 bases). This CDR3 is built from 14 residues. With 1 base removed from V and 6 bases from J, the gap between germline ends came to 7 bases. The germline V gene has CDR1 KGHSH and CDR2 LQKENI. This chain's CDR3 is CASSPQDSNSPLHF. In nucleotides, the CDR3 is TGTGCCAGCTCACCACAAGACAGTAATTCACCCCTCCACTTT.

J is TRBJ1-5 and V is TRBV28, with 8 bases that match TRBD1. The CDR3 spans 15 residues. V gave up 9 bases and J gave up 4 bases; unmatched junction bases: 11. Germline CDR1 reads MDHEN; CDR2 reads SYDVKM. CDR3: CASIPGTGRNQPQHF. In DNA form, the CDR3 reads TGTGCCAGTATACCCGGGACAGGACGTAATCAGCCCCAGCATTTT.

This clone was counted once. The chain employs TRBV27 and TRBJ2-7, with D perhaps TRBD1 (6 bases). Germline CDR1 reads MNHEY; CDR2 reads SMNVEV (reference sequence). Trimming shortened V by 4 bases and J by 5 bases, and 15 bases separated the two germline ends. The CDR3 sequence is 14 residues long. This CDR3 reads CASSSSTGTHEQYF. The CDR3 DNA is TGTGCCAGCAGTTCCTCGACAGGTACCCACGAGCAGTACTTC.

The V and J genes are TRBV11-2 and TRBJ1-3; D not resolved. The V and J ends lost 6 bases and 0 bases respectively, with 18 bases between them. Germline CDR1 and CDR2: SGHAT and FQNNGV. CDR3 length: 17 amino acids. This CDR3 reads CASSLHGRTSSGNTIYF. CDR3 sequence (DNA): TGTGCCAGCAGTCTCCATGGGCGCACCTCCTCTGGAAACACCATATATTTT.